This T cell receptor beta chain is from a study of shared clonotypes between healthy human individuals. Broader study findings: Limited genetic and exposure-history diversity came from having few donors.

With respect to this clone: Its antigen is currently unknown.

This CDR3 contains 16 residues. The V gene's germline CDR1 is SGHRS and CDR2 YFSETQ. Trimming pared 0 bases from V and 2 bases from J, leaving 11 bases between. As processed by the authors: ImmunoSEQ sequences covered only the junction and lacked quality scores; filtering therefore differed. Assay used: immunoSEQ multiplex PCR; TCRdb lists only in-frame clones, some missing. The DNA was the basis for D and trimming; V, J and clone size are from that table. Here the sample spans fewer than 600,000 clones, roughly 72% being singletons. Only Caucasian adults living in Nashville, Tennessee served as donors.

The source is a woman in her thirties or forties in good health. Some clones in this sample may be carry-over from other donors' samples. The sample comprised PBMCs. The chain is built from TRBV5-1 and TRBJ2-2; TRBD1 might be the D (5 bases). The CDR3 here is CASSLAGQGNTGELFF. CDR3 bases: TGCGCCAGCAGCTTGGCCGGTCAGGGTAACACCGGGGAGCTGTTTTTT.